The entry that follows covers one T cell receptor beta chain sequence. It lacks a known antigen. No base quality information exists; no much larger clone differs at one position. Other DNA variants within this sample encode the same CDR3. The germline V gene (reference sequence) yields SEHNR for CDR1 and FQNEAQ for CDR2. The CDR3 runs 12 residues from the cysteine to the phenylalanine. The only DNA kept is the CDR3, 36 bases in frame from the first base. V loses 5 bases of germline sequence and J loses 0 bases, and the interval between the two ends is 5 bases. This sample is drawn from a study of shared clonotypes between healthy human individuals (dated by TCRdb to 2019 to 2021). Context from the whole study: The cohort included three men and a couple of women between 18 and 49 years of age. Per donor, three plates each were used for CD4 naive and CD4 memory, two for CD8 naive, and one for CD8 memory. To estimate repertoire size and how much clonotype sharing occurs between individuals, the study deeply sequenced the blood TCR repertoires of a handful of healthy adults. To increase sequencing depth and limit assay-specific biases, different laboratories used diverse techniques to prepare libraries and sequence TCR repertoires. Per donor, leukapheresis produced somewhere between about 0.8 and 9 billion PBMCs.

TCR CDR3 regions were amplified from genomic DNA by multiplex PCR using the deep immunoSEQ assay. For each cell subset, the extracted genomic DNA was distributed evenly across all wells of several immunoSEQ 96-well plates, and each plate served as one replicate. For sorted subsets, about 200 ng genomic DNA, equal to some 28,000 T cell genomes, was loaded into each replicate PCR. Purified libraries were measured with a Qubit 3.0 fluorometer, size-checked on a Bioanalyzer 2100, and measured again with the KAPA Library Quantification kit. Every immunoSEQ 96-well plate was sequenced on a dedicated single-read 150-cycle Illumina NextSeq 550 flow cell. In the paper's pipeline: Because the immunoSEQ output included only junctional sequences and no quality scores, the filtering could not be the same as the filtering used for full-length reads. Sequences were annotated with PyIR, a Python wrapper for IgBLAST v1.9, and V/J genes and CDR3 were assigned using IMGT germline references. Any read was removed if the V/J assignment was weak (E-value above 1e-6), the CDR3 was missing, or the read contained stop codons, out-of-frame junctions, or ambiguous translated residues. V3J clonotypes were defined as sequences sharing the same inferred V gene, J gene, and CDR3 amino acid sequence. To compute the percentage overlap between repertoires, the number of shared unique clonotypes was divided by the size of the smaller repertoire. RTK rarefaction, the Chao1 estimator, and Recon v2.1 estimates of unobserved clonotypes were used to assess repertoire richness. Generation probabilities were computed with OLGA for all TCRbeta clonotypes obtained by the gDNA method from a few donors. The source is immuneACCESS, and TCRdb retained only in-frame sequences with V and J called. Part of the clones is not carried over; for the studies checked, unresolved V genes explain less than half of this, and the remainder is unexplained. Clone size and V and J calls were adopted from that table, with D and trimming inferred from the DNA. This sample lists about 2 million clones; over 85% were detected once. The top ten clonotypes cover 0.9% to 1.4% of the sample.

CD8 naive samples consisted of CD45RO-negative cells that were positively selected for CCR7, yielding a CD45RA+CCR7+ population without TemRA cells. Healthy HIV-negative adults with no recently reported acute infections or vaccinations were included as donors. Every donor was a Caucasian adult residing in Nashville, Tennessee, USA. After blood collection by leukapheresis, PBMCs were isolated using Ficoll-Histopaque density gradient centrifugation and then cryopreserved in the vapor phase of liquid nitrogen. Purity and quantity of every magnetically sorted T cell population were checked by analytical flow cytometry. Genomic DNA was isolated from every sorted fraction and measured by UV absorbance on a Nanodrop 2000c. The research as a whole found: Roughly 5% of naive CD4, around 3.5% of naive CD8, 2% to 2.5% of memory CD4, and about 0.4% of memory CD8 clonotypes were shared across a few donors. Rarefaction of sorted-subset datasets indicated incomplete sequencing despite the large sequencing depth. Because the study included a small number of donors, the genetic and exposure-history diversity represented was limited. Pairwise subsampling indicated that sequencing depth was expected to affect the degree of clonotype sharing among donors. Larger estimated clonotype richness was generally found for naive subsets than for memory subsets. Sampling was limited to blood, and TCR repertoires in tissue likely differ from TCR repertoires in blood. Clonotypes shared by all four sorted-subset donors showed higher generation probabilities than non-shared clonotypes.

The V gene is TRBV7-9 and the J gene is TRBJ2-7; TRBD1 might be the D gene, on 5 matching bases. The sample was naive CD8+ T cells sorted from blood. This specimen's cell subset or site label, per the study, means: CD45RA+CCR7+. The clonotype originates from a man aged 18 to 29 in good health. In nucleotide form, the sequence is TGTGCCAGCAGCACAGGCTCCTACGAGCAGTACTTC. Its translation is CASSTGSYEQYF.